This TCR gamma chain was recorded in a study of Vδ1+ human thymocytes. Study-wide points: Thymic TRG and TRD repertoires appeared highly polyclonal, with Gaussian CDR3 length distributions. Thymic delta-chain repertoires held approximately 20% Vdelta2 sequences and few Vdelta3, despite high sort purity.

RNA was extracted from the cells and then reverse transcribed. CDR3 amplicons came from multiplex PCR with pooled V-gene forward and constant-region reverse primers. TCRdb reprocessed the multiplex PCR reads using CATT. The data show tens of thousands of gamma-chain clones, with around 20% seen just once and 1.5% to 2% held by the top ten. The sorted cells were CD3+ Vdelta1+ Vdelta2- thymocytes from alphabeta-depleted thymus. V dropped 3 bases and J dropped 10; count of bases not matched to a gene: 17. The CDR3 length is 16 residues. Germline values: CDR1 GITISATS, CDR2 ISYDGTV (reference sequence). With regard to this clone: Antigen unknown.

The sample comprised Vdelta1+ gamma-delta thymocytes from the thymus. Indicated subset: FACS-sorted CD3+ TCRalphabeta- TCRVdelta1+ TCRVdelta2- thymocytes. The J gene is TRGJP2, the V gene TRGV9. The sequence was obtained from a boy in the first two years of life who had congenital heart surgery. CDR3 sequence (DNA): TGTGCCTTGTGGGAGCGCACGGCGGGGGGTGGTTGGATCAAGACGTTT. It translates to CALWERTAGGGWIKTF.